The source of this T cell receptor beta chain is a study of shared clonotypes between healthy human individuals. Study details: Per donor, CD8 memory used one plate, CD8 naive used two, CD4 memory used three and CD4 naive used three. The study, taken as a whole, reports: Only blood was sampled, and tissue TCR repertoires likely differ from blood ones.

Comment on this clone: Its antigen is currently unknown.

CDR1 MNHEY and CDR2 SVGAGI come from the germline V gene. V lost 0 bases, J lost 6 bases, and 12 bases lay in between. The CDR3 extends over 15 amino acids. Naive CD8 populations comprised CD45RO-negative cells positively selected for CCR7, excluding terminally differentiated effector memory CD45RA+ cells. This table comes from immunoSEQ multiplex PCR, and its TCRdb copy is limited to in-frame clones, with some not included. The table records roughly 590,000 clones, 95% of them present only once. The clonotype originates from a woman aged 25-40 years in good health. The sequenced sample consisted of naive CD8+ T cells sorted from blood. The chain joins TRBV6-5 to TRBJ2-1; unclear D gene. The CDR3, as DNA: TGTGCCAGCAGTTACTCGATAGAGGAGTCCAATGAGCAGTTCTTC. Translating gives CASSYSIEESNEQFF.